Shown below are 8 T cell receptor beta chains from a single sample sequenced in a study of T cell changes during pregnancy in multiple sclerosis. Repertoires were generated with immunoSEQ multiplex PCR, while TCRdb's copy carries only in-frame clones and drops some. The sample has tens of thousands of clones; 80% to 90% are singletons. Specimen: CD4+ T cells from peripheral blood mononuclear cells, collected in the first trimester of pregnancy. These receptors all stem from a female donor with multiple sclerosis, enrolled in a pregnancy study.

The chain carries TRBV5-1 and TRBJ1-1, with TRBD1 as a possible D gene (5 bases). Trimming pared 3 bases from V and 0 bases from J, leaving 6 bases between. The CDR3 extends over 13 amino acids. Germline V gene sequence: CDR1 SGHRS, CDR2 YFSETQ. DNA for the CDR3: TGCGCCAGCAGCTGGACATTGAACACTGAAGCTTTCTTT. Its translation is CASSWTLNTEAFF. Looking up the rest from reference TRBV5-1 and TRBJ1-1 gives the full variable domain: KAGVTQTPRYLIKTRGQQVTLSCSPISGHRSVSWYQQTPGQGLQFLFEYFSETQRNKGNFPGRFSGRQFSNSRSEMNVSTLELGDSALYLCASSWTLNTEAFFGQGTRLTVV.

The chain employs TRBV2 and TRBJ1-2; 8 nucleotides match TRBD1. Germline CDR1 SNHLY, CDR2 FYNNEI. This CDR3 has 14 amino acids. The trim removed 3 bases at V and 4 bases at J, leaving 4 bases unmatched. CDR3 residues: CASSDLDRGYGYTF. The CDR3 region has the DNA TGTGCCAGCAGTGACCTAGACAGGGGCTATGGCTACACCTTC.

The chain combines TRBV11-2 with TRBJ2-7, with a tentative D call TRBD2 (5 bases). V gave up 1 base and J gave up 7 bases, with 26 bases separating them. Germline V lookup: CDR1 SGHAT, CDR2 FQNNGV. The CDR3 has 18 residues. The CDR3 nucleotides are TGTGCCAGCAGCTTAGGGGTCGTATGGCAGAACGAGGGCTGGGAGCAGTACTTC. Protein: CASSLGVVWQNEGWEQYF.

This chain links TRBV18 with TRBJ1-5; D unclear. Trimming removed 3 bases from V and 5 bases from J, with 5 bases in between. This CDR3 is 12 amino acids long. Germline CDR1 and CDR2: KGHSH and LQKENI. CDR3: CASSPFDQPQHF. The DNA for the CDR3 is TGTGCCAGCTCACCCTTCGATCAGCCCCAGCATTTT.

The chain links TRBV30 to TRBJ2-3, with D possibly being TRBD2 (5 bases). V shed 3 bases and J shed 2 bases, with 12 bases lying between them. The CDR3 loop spans 14 amino acids. The germline V gene encodes CDR1 GTSNPN and CDR2 SVGIG (reference sequence). DNA for the CDR3: TGTGCCTGGAGATTAGGACTCAACACAGATACGCAGTATTTT. Its protein is CAWRLGLNTDTQYF.

The chain employs TRBV28 and TRBJ1-2; 7 positions match TRBD1. V dropped 6 bases and J dropped 4; count of bases not matched to a gene: 8. The CDR3 runs to 14 residues. Germline values: CDR1 MDHEN, CDR2 SYDVKM. The CDR3 here is CASSPQGIGYGYTF. The CDR3 DNA is TGTGCCAGCAGCCCACAGGGGATAGGCTATGGCTACACCTTC.

As concerns this clone: A much larger clone is a single base away; this may be a read error. V gene TRBV6-1 combines with J gene TRBJ1-2, with 8 nucleotides matching TRBD1. CDR1 MNHNS and CDR2 SASEGT come from the germline V gene. The trim removed 2 bases at V and 8 bases at J, leaving 7 bases unmatched. The CDR3 has 14 amino acids. The CDR3 protein is CASSESRGLRGYTF. The DNA of the CDR3 is TGTGCCAGCAGTGAAAGCAGGGGGCTACGAGGCTACACCTTC.

The rearrangement joins TRBV6-4 to TRBJ1-1; D perhaps matches TRBD1 (5 bases). Germline V gives CDR1 MRHNA, CDR2 SNTAGT. V dropped 5 bases and J dropped 5 bases, with 18 bases sitting between them. This CDR3 comprises 15 residues. CDR3 loop: CASSPQGTLGTEAFF. As DNA, the CDR3 is TGTGCCAGCAGTCCTCAGGGTACCCTCGGGACTGAAGCTTTCTTT.